This T cell receptor beta chain was documented in a study of CD8+CD57+ T cells in acquired aplastic anemia. Across the study: Sorted CD4+ and CD8+ cells yielded DNA averaging about 3.2 ug.

This CDR3 is built from 17 residues. CDR1 LGHDT and CDR2 YNNKEL come from the germline V gene (reference sequence). V was clipped by 2 bases and J by 3 bases, with 16 bases between them. The study's findings and limits: Levels of CD8+ Simpson's diversity were not significantly distinct in patients versus controls.

Selection for sequencing was limited to patients who had shown CD8+CD57+ cell expansion by flow cytometry. Everyone among the patients had severe acquired aplastic anemia. The template for TCR beta VDJ and CDR3 sequence profiling was genomic DNA. A single record per CDR3 protein comes from TCRdb applying MiXCR to the reads. The sample holds about 180,000 distinct CDR3 sequences; roughly 48% are singletons and the top ten take 1.1%. Only a few counts were recorded for this clonotype. As yet, its antigen is unknown. The TCR originated in a human donor with aplastic anemia. J is TRBJ1-4 and V is TRBV3-1; D perhaps matches TRBD1 (5 bases). The specimen sequenced was sorted CD4+, CD8+, or CD8+CD57+ T cells (not recorded which) from PBMCs. Here the CDR3 DNA reads TGTGCCAGCAGCCAAACCTCGGGCAGGGCAGCTAATGAAAAACTGTTTTTT. It is translated as CASSQTSGRAANEKLFF. The whole variable domain, remainder taken from reference TRBV3-1 and TRBJ1-4, is DTAVSQTPKYLVTQMGNDKSIKCEQNLGHDTMYWYKQDSKKFLKIMFSYNNKELIINETVPNRFSPKSPDKAHLNLHINSLELGDSAVYFCASSQTSGRAANEKLFFGSGTQLSVL.